Listed here are 5 T cell receptor beta chains from one sample, sequenced in a study of T cell responses to AZD1222 COVID-19 vaccine. Measured with immunoSEQ multiplex PCR; TCRdb has only the in-frame clones, and not every one. The sample holds 180,000 or so clones, 90% to 95% seen once. This specimen was peripheral blood, taken on day 0 of AZD1222 vaccination. The receptors were sampled from an adult in good health.

The chain is built from TRBV3-1 (or the pseudogene TRBV3-2) and TRBJ2-7; D unresolved. CDR1 and CDR2 from the germline V gene are LGHDT and YNNKEL (reference sequence). This CDR3 is 12 amino acids long. The V and J ends lost 4 bases and 4 bases respectively, with 8 bases between them. For the CDR3, the DNA is TGTGCCAGCAGCCTCCTCGATTACGAGCAGTACTTC. Protein: CASSLLDYEQYF.

The CDR3 here is CASSQGASSGNSPLHF. The CDR3 DNA reads TGTGCCAGCAGCCAAGGGGCGTCCTCGGGTAATTCACCCCTCCACTTT. J is TRBJ1-6 and V is TRBV3-1 (or the pseudogene TRBV3-2); D is unresolved. CDR3 length: 16 residues. CDR1 is LGHDT, CDR2 YNNKEL, per germline (reference sequence). V was pared by 1 base and J by 6 bases, with 13 bases between.

The rearrangement uses TRBV11-2 and TRBJ1-2, with D possibly matching TRBD1 (5 bases). V was clipped by 5 bases and J by 8 bases, with 24 bases between them. The CDR3 contains 16 residues. CDR1 is SGHAT, CDR2 FQNNGV, per germline. CDR3 region: CASSPIRGGRGGGYTF. As DNA, the CDR3 is TGTGCCAGCAGCCCGATAAGAGGAGGGAGGGGTGGCGGCTACACCTTC.

This clone came up once. CDR3: CASSQDLVTYEQYF. The CDR3 DNA is TGTGCCAGCAGCCAAGATTTGGTGACCTACGAGCAGTACTTC. J is TRBJ2-7 and V is TRBV14; D call uncertain. Germline V CDR1 and CDR2: SGHDN, FVKESK. The CDR3 is 14 residues long. The V and J ends lost 0 bases and 2 bases respectively, with 8 bases between them.

The CDR3 nucleotides read TGTGCCAGCAGTTTAGGACAGGGGGCGCGCCGTGAGCAGTTCTTC. The encoded protein is CASSLGQGARREQFF. The rearrangement uses TRBV27 and TRBJ2-1; TRBD1 matches at 11 bases. Trimming removed 2 bases from V and 9 bases from J; junction bases left unmatched: 6. The CDR3 sequence is 15 residues long. The germline V gene encodes CDR1 MNHEY and CDR2 SMNVEV (reference sequence).